This is a list of T cell receptor beta chains from one sample in a study of technical replicates of blood from four donors. TCRdb keeps only in-frame clones here, not all; method: immunoSEQ multiplex PCR. The data show about 100,000 clones, approximately 96% seen once. Sequenced input: T cells isolated from PBMCs. These receptors all stem from a human donor in good health. Each CDR3 is given without its conserved first and last residue. The listing skips clone size in some rows; elsewhere it reads once, few, many or a size class.

clone size | V gene | CDR3 protein
- | TRBV7-9 | ASSSEYRGFYEQY
once | TRBV6-5 | ASSYGLAETEQF
- | TRBV6-4 | ASSDSAGGYNEQF
- | TRBV19 | ASSPQRQLPFYGYT
- | TRBV9 | ASSEASGSDTQY
- | TRBV7-9 | ASSSGVGEGTDTQY
- | TRBV12-5 | ASGLGASGRADTQY
- | TRBV5-8 | ASSLDGFRKPVQEPQH
- | TRBV10-3 | AISESKTGPDEQY
- | TRBV7-3 | ASSSGLAGEGEQY
- | TRBV9 | ASSVGMSSYNEQF
- | TRBV6-4 | ASSDSTLETGKQF
once | TRBV7-8 | ASSPRTSGNHEQY
- | TRBV7-3 | ASSRQGGNTGELF
- | TRBV4-1 | ASSQSGINQPQH
once | TRBV19 | ATGLEQPQH
- | TRBV14 | ASSQVGAGGQNEQF
- | TRBV7-8 | ASSLAILGSRTGEDEQF
- | TRBV6-6 | ASSSETTRETQY
- | TRBV19 | ASSRDRGPGNTIY
- | TRBV5-6 | ASSLSVGAYTDTQY